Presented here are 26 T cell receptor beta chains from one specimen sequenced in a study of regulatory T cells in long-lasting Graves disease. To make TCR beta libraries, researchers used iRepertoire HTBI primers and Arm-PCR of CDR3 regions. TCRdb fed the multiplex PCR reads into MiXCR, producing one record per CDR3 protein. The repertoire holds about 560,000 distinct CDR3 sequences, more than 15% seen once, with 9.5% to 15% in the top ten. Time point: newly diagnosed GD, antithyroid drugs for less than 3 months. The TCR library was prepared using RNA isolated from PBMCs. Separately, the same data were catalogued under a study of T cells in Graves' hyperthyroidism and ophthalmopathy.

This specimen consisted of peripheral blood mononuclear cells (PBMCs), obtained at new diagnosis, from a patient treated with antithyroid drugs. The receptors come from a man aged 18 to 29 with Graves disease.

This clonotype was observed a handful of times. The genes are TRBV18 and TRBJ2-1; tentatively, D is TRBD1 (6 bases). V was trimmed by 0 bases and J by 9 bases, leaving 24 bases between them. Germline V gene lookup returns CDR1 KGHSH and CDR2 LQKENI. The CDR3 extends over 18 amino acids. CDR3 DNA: TGTGCCAGCTCACCACCACGAGGGACAACATTGTCCTTGGGTGAGCAGTTCTTC. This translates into CASSPPRGTTLSLGEQFF.

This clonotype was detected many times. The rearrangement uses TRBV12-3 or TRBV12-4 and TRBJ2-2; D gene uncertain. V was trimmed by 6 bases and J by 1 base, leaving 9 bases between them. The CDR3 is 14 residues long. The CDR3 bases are TGTGCCAGCAGCACCGACGGGAACACCGGGGAGCTGTTTTTT. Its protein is CASSTDGNTGELFF.

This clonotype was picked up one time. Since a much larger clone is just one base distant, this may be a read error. The CDR3: CASSLVGGRAEKPSYNEQFF. The CDR3 bases are TGTGCCAGCAGCTTAGTGGGGGGCAGAGCTGAGAAACCCTCCTACAATGAGCAGTTCTTC. The rearrangement uses TRBV7-9 and TRBJ2-1, with D possibly being TRBD1 or TRBD2 (6 bases each). Germline V gene data show CDR1 as SEHNR and CDR2 as FQNEAQ (reference sequence). Trimming cost V 1 base and J 0 bases, with 22 bases left between them. CDR3 length: 20 amino acids.

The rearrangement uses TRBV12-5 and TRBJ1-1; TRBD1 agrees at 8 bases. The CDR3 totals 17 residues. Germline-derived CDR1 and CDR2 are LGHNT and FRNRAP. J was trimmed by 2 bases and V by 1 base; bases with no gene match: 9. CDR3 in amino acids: CASGLDPRQGKNTEAFF. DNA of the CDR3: TGTGCTAGTGGTTTGGACCCAAGACAGGGGAAAAACACTGAAGCTTTCTTT. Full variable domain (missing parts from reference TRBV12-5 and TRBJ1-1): DARVTQTPRHKVTEMGQEVTMRCQPILGHNTVFWYRQTMMQGLELLAYFRNRAPLDDSGMPKDRFSAEMPDATLATLKIQPSEPRDSAVYFCASGLDPRQGKNTEAFFGQGTRLTVV.

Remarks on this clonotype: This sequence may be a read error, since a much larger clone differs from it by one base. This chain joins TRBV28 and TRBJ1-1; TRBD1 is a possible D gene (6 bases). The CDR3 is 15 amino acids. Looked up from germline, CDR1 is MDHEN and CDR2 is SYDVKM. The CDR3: CVSSFTARGRMSAFF. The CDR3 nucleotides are TGTGTCAGCAGTTTCACGGCCAGGGGTAGGATGTCGGCTTTCTTT. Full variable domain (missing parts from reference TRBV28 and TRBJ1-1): DVKVTQSSRYLVKRTGEKVFLECVQDMDHENMFWYRQDPGLGLRLIYFSYDVKMKEKGDIPEGYSVSREKKERFSLILESASTNQTSMYLCVSSFTARGRMSAFFGQGTRLTVV.

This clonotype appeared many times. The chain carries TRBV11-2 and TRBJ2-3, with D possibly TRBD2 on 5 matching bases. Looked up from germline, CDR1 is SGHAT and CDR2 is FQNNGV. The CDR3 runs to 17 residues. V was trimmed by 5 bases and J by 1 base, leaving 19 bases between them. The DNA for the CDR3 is TGTGCCAGCAGCCCTAGCTCGGCCGCAATGGGCACAGATACGCAGTATTTT. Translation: CASSPSSAAMGTDTQYF. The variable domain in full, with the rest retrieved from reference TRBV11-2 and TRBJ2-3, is EAGVAQSPRYKIIEKRQSVAFWCNPISGHATLYWYQQILGQGPKLLIQFQNNGVVDDSQLPKDRFSAERLKGVDSTLKIQPAKLEDSAVYLCASSPSSAAMGTDTQYFGPGTRLTVL.

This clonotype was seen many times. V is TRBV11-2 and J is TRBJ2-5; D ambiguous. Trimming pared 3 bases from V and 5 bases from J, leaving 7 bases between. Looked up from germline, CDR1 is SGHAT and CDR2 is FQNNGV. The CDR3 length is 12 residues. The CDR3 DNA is TGTGCCAGCAGCTTCGTCGGGGAGACCCAGTACTTC. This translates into CASSFVGETQYF.

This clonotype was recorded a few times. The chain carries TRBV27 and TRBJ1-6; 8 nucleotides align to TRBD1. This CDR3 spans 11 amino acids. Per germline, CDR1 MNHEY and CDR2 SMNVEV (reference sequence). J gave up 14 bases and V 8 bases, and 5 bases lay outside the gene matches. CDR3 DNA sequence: TGTGCCAGCGGAATGGGACAGGCCCTCCACTTT. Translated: CASGMGQALHF.

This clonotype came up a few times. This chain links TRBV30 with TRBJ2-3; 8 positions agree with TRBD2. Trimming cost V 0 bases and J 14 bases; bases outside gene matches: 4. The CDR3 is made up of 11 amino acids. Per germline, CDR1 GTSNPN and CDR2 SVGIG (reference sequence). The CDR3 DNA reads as TGTGCCTGGAGTGTTAGCGGGATTTTGTATTTT. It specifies CAWSVSGILYF.

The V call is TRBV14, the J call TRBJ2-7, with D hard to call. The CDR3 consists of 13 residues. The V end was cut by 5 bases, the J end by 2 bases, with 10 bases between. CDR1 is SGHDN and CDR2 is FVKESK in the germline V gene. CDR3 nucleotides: TGTGCCAGCAGCAAACCCTTCACCTACGAGCAGTACTTC. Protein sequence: CASSKPFTYEQYF.

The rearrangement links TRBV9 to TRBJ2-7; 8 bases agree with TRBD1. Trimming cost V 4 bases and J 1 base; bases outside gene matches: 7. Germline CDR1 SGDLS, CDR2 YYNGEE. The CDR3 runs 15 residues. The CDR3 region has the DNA TGTGCCAGCAGCCCCCGGGACAGGTGGTCCTACGAGCAGTACTTC. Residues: CASSPRDRWSYEQYF.

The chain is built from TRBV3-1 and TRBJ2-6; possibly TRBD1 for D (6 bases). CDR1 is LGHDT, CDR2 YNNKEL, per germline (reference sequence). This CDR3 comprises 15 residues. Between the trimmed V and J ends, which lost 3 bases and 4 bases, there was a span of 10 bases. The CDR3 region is CASSHQGSGANVLTF. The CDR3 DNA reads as TGTGCCAGCAGCCACCAGGGGTCCGGGGCCAACGTCCTGACTTTC.

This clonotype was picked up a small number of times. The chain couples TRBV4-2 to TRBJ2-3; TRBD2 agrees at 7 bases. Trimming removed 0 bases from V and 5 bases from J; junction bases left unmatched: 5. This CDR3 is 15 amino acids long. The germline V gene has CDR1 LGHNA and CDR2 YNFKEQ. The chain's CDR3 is CASSQDSGGGDTQYF. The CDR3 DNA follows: TGTGCCAGCAGCCAAGATTCGGGGGGAGGAGATACGCAGTATTTT.

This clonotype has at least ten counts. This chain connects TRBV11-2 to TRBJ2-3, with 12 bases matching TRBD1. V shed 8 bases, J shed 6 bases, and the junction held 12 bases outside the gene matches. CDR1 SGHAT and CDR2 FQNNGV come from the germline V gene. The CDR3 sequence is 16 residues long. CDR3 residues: CASGPGQGARVDTQYF. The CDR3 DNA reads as TGTGCCAGCGGCCCGGGACAGGGGGCGCGGGTGGATACGCAGTATTTT.

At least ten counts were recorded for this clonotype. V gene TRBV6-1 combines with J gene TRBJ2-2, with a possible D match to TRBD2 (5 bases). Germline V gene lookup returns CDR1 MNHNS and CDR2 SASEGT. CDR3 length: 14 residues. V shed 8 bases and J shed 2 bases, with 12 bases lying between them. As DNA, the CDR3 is TGTGCCAGCGTTGCGGGCATTAACACCGGGGAGCTGTTTTTT. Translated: CASVAGINTGELFF.

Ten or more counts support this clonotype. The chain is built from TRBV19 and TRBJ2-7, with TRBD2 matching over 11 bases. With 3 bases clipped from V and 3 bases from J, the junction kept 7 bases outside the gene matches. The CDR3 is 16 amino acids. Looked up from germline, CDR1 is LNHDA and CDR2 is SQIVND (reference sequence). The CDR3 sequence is CASSIDLAGGVYEQYF. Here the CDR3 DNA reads TGTGCCAGTAGTATCGACCTAGCGGGAGGCGTCTACGAGCAGTACTTC.

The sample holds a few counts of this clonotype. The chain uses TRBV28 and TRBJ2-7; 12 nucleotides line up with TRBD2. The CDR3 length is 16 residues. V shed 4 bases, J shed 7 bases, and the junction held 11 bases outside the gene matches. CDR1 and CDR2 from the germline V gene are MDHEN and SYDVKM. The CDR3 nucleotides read TGTGCCAGCAGTTCCAACCAACGACTAGCGGGAGAAGAGCAGTACTTC. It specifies CASSSNQRLAGEEQYF.

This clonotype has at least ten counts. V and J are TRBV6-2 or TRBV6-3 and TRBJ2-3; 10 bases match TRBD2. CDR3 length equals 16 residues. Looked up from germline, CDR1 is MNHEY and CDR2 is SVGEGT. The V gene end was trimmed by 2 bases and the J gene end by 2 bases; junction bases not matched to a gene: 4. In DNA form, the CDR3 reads TGTGCCAGCAGTTACAGACTAGCGGGTTACACAGATACGCAGTATTTT. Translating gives CASSYRLAGYTDTQYF.

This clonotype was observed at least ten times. The CDR3 DNA reads as TGTGCCAGCAGGGGGGTGAGCGGGATTAACAATGAGCAGTTCTTC. Its protein product is CASRGVSGINNEQFF. The V gene is TRBV11-2, the J gene TRBJ2-1; the match to TRBD2 covers 7 bases. V shed 6 bases, J shed 5 bases, and the junction held 10 bases outside the gene matches. Looked up from germline, CDR1 is SGHAT and CDR2 is FQNNGV. This CDR3 is 15 amino acids long.

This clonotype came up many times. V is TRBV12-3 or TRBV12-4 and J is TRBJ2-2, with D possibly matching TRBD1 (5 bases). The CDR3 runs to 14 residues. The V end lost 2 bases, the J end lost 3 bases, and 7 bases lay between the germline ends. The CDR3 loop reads CASSLPRDTGELFF. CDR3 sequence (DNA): TGTGCCAGCAGTTTACCCAGGGACACCGGGGAGCTGTTTTTT.

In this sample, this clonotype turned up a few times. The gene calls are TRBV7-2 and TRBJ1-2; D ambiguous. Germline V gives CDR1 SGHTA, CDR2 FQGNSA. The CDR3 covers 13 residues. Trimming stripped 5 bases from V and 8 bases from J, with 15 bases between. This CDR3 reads CASSLQAISGYTF. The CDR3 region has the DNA TGTGCCAGCAGCCTCCAAGCCATTTCCGGCTACACCTTC.

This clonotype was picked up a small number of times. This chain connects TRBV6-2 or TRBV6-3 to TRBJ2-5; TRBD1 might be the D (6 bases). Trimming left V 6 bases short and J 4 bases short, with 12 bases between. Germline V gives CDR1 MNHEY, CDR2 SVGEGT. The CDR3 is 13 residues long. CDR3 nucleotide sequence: TGTGCCAGCAGCCCCATGGGGGCAGAGACCCAGTACTTC. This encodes CASSPMGAETQYF.

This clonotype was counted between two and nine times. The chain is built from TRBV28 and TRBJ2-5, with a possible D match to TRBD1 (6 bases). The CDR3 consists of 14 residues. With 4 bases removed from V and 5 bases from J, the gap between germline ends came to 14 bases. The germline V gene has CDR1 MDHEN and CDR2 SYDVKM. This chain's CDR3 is CASSSDRLRETQYF. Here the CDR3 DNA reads TGTGCCAGCAGTTCGGACAGATTAAGGGAGACCCAGTACTTC.

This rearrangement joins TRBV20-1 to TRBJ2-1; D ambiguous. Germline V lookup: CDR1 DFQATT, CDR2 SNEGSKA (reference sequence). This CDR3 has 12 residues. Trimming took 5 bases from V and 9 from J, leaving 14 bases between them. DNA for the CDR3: TGCAGTGCTCAAGTTCGACCGGGTGAGCAGTTCTTC. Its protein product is CSAQVRPGEQFF.

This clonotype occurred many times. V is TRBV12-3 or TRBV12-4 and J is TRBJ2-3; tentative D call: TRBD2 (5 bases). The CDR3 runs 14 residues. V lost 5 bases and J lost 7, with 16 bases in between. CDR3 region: CASSTRRGRNTQYF. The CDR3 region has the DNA TGTGCCAGCAGTACCAGACGGGGAAGAAATACGCAGTATTTT.

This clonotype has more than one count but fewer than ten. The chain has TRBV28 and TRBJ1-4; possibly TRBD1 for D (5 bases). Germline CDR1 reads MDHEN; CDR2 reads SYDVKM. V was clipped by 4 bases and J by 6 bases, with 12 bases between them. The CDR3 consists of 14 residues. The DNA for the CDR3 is TGTGCCAGCAGTTCCGGGACGCGCTATGAAAAACTGTTTTTT. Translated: CASSSGTRYEKLFF.